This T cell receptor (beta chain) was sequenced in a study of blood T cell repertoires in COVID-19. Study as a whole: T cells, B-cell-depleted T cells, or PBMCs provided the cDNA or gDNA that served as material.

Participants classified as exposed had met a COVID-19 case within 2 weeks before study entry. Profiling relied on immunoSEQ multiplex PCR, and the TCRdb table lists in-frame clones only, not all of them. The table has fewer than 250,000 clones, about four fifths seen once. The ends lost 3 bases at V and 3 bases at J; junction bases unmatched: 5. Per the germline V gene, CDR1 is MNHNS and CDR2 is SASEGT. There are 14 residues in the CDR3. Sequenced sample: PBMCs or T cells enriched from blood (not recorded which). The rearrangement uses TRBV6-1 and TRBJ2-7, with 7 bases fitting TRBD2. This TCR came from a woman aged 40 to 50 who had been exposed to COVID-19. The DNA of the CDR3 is TGTGCCAGCAGTGAGGGGGGGAACATCTACGAGCAGTACTTC. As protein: CASSEGGNIYEQYF.